This T cell receptor beta chain originates from a study of T cell responses to AZD1222 COVID-19 vaccine. Comment on this clone: As yet, its antigen is unknown.

Generated by immunoSEQ multiplex PCR, the TCRdb table keeps only in-frame clones and is missing some. The table has more than 85,000 clones, more than 75% seen once; the top ten hold 9% to 9.5%. Points from the study as a whole: Donor demographics were predominantly white British with a female majority; clonal diversity may be underestimated. Once two AZD1222 doses were given, Spike-specific TCR breadth and depth went up. Baseline testing showed seropositivity in only 6 or 7 AZD1222 recipients. Regions left unmutated in variants are reportedly the target of nearly half of spike-specific TCRs.

Per germline, CDR1 MDHEN and CDR2 SYDVKM. The germline V and J ends were trimmed by 3 bases and 0 bases, with 12 bases remaining between them. The CDR3 loop spans 16 amino acids. The chain uses TRBV28 and TRBJ1-5; possible D gene TRBD1, 5 bases. This TCR derives from an adult in good health. Sample: peripheral blood, taken on day 0 of AZD1222 vaccination. CDR3 sequence reads: CASSFAGRDSNQPQHF. DNA of the CDR3: TGTGCCAGCAGTTTCGCAGGGCGAGATAGCAATCAGCCCCAGCATTTT.